The clone carrying this T cell receptor beta chain was seen more than once but under ten times. Its antigen is unknown. The sample belongs to a study of vaccination effects on CD4 cells after COVID-19. Study outcomes and limitations: The study found that only 1 of 255 vaccine-induced clones from healthy vaccinees cross-reacted with common cold coronaviruses.

Measured with immunoSEQ multiplex PCR; TCRdb has only the in-frame clones, and not every one. The table lists about 69,000 clones, 74% of them singletons, with roughly 1.5% in the top ten. V gave up 7 bases and J gave up 9 bases, with 21 bases separating them. Germline V gene data show CDR1 as SNHLY and CDR2 as FYNNEI. The CDR3 length is 14 residues. Antigen-specific CD4+ T cells expanded by the ViraFEST assay with viral peptide pools were then sequenced. Isolating CD4+ T cells followed less than 12 days of culture. Participants were given two doses of BNT162b2 or mRNA-1273 vaccine. Vaccinated participants had no history of SARS-CoV-2 infection and tested negative for nucleocapsid antibodies. The authors exchanged half the medium for IL-2 medium on days 3 and 7.

The input for sequencing was CD4+ T cells from PBMCs cultured with HCoV-229E spike peptides, taken after COVID-19 vaccination. The chain employs TRBV2 and TRBJ1-2, with a weak D call TRBD1 (6 bases). This TCR was recovered from a human donor who received a COVID-19 vaccine. CDR3: CASIFNRDGRSYTF. CDR3 DNA: TGTGCCAGCATTTTCAACAGGGACGGCCGCAGCTACACCTTC.